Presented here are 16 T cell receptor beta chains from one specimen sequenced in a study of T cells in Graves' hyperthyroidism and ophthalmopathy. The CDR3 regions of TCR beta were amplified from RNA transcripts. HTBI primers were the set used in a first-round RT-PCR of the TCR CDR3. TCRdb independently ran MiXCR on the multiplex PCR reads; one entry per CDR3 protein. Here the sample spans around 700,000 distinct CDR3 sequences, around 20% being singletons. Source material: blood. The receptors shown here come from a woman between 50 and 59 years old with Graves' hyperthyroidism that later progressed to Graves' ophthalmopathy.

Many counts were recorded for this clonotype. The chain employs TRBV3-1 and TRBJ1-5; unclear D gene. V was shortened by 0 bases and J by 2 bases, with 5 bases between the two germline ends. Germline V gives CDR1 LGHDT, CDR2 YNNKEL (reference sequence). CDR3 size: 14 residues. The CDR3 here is CASSQDFGNQPQHF. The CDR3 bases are TGTGCCAGCAGCCAAGATTTTGGCAATCAGCCCCAGCATTTT.

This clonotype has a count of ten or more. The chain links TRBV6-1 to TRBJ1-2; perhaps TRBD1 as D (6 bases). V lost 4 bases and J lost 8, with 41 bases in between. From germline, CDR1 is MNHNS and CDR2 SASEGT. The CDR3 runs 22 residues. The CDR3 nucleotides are TGTGCCAGCAGTGTACACCTACCGGGGGCTTTGCTAGGACAAGGAGGAGTAAAGGGCTACACCTTC. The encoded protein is CASSVHLPGALLGQGGVKGYTF.

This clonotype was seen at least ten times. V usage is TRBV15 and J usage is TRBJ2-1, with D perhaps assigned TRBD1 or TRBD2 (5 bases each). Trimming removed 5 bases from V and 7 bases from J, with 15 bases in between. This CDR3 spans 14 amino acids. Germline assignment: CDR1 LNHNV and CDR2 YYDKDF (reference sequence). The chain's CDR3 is CATSATRGGNEQFF. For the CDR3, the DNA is TGTGCCACCAGCGCCACCCGGGGCGGGAATGAGCAGTTCTTC.

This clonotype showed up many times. CDR3 sequence reads: CASRLGASDTQYF. The CDR3 nucleotides are TGTGCCAGCCGACTGGGGGCGTCAGATACGCAGTATTTT. The chain combines TRBV7-2 with TRBJ2-3; tentative D call: TRBD1 (6 bases). V dropped 8 bases and J dropped 4 bases, with 13 bases sitting between them. This CDR3 is 13 amino acids long. Per germline, CDR1 SGHTA and CDR2 FQGNSA.

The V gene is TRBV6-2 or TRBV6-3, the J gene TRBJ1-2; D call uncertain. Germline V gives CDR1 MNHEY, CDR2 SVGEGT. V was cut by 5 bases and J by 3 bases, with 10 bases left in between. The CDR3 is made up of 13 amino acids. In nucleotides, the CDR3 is TGTGCCAGCAGTCCCTGGGATTACTATGGCTACACCTTC. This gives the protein CASSPWDYYGYTF.

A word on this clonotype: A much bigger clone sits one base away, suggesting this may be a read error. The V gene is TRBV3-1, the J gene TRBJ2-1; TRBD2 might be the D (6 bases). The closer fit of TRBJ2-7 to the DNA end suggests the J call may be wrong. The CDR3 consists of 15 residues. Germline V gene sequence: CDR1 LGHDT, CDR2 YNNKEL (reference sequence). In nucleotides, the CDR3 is TGTGCCAGCAGCCAAGGCGGGGTATCCTACAATGAGCAGTACTTC. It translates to CASSQGGVSYNEQYF.

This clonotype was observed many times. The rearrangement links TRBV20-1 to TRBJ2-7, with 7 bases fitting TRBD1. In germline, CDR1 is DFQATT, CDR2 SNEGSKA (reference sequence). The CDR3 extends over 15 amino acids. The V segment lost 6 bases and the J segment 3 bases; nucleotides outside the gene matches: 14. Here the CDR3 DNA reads TGCAGTGCCCAAGAACGGAGACAGGGTATCTACGAGCAGTACTTC. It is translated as CSAQERRQGIYEQYF.

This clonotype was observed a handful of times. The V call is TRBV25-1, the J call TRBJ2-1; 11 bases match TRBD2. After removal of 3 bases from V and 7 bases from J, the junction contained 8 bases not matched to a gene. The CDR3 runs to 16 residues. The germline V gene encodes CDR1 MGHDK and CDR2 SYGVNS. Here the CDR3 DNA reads TGTGCCAGCAGTGATCAAAGACTAGCGGGGTTGAATGAGCAGTTCTTC. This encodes CASSDQRLAGLNEQFF.

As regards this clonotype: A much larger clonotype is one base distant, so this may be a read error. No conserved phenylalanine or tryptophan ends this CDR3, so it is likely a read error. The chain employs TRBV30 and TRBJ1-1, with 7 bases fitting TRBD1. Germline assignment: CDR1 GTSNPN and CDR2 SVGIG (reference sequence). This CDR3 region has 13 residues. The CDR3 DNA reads TGTGCCTGGACTATGACAGGGAACGCTGAAGCTTTCCTT. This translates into CAWTMTGNAEAFL.

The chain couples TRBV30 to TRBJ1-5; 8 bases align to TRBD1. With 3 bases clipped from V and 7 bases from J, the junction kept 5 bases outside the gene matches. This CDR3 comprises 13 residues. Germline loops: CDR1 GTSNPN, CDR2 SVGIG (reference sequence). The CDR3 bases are TGTGCCTGGAGGGGGGACAGGAACCAGCCCCAGCATTTT. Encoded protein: CAWRGDRNQPQHF.

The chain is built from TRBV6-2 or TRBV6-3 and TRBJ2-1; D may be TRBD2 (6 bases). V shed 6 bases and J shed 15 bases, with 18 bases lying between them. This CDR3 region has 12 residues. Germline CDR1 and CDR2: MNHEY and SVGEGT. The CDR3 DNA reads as TGTGCCAGCAGCCAGGAAGGCGCGGAGGGGTTCTTC. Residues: CASSQEGAEGFF.

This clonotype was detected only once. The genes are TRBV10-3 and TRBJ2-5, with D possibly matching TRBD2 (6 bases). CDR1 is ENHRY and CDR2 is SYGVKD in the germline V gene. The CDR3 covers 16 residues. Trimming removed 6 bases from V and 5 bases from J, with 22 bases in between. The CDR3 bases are TGTGCCATCAGCGCGAGGTGGGCCGGGGGAGACGAGACCCAGTACTTC. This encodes CAISARWAGGDETQYF.

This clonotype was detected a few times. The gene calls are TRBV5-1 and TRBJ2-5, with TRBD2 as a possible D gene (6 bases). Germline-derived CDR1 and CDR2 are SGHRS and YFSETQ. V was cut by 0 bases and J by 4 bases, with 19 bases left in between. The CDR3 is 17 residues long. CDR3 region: CASSLGRKGTEGETQYF. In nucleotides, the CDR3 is TGCGCCAGCAGCTTGGGGCGAAAAGGGACTGAGGGAGAGACCCAGTACTTC.

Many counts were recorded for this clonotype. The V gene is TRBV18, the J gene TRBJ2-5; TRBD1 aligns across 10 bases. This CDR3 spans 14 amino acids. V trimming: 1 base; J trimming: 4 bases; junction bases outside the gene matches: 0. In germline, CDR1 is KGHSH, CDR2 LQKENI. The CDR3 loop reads CASSPRDRGETQYF. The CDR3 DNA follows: TGTGCCAGCTCACCACGGGACAGGGGAGAGACCCAGTACTTC. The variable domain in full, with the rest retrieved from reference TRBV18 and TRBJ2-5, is NAGVMQNPRHLVRRRGQEARLRCSPMKGHSHVYWYRQLPEEGLKFMVYLQKENIIDESGMPKERFSAEFPKEGPSILRIQQVVRGDSAAYFCASSPRDRGETQYFGPGTRLLVL.

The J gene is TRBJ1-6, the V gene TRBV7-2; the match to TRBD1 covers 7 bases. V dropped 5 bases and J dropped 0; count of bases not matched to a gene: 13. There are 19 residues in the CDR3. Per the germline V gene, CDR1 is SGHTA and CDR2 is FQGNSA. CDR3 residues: CASSRSRGQASSYNSPLHF. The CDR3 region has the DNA TGTGCCAGCAGCCGGAGCCGTGGACAGGCGAGCTCCTATAATTCACCCCTCCACTTT.

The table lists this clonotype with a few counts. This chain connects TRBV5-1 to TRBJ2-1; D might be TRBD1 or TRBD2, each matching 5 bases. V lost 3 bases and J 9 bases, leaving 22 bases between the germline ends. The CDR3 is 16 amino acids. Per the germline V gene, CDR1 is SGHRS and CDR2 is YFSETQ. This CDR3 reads CASSSARGRPLFEQFF. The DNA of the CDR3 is TGCGCCAGCAGCTCTGCGAGGGGACGGCCACTCTTTGAGCAGTTCTTC.